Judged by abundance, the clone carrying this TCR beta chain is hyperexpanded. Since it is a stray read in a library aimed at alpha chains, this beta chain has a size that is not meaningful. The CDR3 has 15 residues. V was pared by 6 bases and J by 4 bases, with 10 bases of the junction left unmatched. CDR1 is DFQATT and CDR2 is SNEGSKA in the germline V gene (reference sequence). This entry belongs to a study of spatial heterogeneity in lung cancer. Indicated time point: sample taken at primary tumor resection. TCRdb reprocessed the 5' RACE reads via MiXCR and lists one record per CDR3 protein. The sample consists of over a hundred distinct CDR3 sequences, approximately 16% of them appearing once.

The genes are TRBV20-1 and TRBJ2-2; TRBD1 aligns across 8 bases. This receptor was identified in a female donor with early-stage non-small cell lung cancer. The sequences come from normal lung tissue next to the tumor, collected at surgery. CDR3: CSARPSGGGTGELFF. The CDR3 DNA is TGCAGTGCCCGTCCGTCAGGGGGCGGCACCGGGGAGCTGTTTTTT.